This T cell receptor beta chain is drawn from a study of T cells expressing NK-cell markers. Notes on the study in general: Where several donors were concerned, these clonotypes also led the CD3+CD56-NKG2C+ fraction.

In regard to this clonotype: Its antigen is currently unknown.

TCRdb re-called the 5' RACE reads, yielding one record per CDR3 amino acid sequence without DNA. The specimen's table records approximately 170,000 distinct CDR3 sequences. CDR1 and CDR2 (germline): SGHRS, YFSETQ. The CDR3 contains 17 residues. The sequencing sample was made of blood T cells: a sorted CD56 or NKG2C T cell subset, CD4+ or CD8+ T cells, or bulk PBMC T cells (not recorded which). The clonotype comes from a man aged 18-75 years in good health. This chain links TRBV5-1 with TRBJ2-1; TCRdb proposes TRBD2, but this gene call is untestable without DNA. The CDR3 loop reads CASSLDFPGQAYNEQFF.